The rows below give T cell receptor beta chains drawn from one sample of a study of blood T cell repertoires in COVID-19. The table came from immunoSEQ multiplex PCR; TCRdb's copy has only in-frame clones and leaves some out. In the table there are fewer than 700,000 clones, around 90% of which are singletons. What was sequenced was peripheral blood. The receptors here all came from a woman aged 50 to 60 with COVID-19, enrolled during active disease. The CDR3 runs from the conserved cysteine through the conserved F or W. The D gene is left open where the match is weak. The size entry is marked missing in some rows and otherwise reads once, few, many or a size class.

j_call cdr3_length d_call clone_size v_call cdr3_aa cdr3_nt
TRBJ1-2 14 TRBD1 . TRBV2 CASSENNRGYGYTF TGTGCCAGCAGTGAGAATAACAGGGGTTATGGCTACACCTTC
TRBJ1-2 13 . . TRBV7-9 CASSLDRVEGYTF TGTGCCAGCAGCTTAGACCGTGTAGAAGGCTACACCTTC
TRBJ1-1 14 . . TRBV5-4 CASSMRGLNTEAFF TGTGCCAGCAGCATGCGGGGGCTGAACACTGAAGCTTTCTTT
TRBJ2-1 14 TRBD1 . TRBV28 CASSYRGRGNEQFF TGTGCCAGCAGTTACAGGGGGCGAGGCAATGAGCAGTTCTTC
TRBJ1-1 13 . . TRBV7-7 CASSSGLYTEAFF TGTGCCAGCAGCTCCGGACTATACACTGAAGCTTTCTTT
TRBJ2-3 12 . . TRBV13 CASTTGADTQYF TGTGCCAGCACCACCGGAGCAGATACGCAGTATTTT
TRBJ1-6 15 TRBD1 . TRBV5-1 CASSSTGDPNSPLHF TGCGCCAGCAGTTCGACAGGGGATCCTAATTCACCCCTCCACTTT
TRBJ2-1 15 . . TRBV7-2 CASSQRGGAGNEQFF TGTGCCAGCAGCCAGAGGGGGGGGGCCGGCAATGAGCAGTTCTTC
TRBJ2-5 15 TRBD2 . TRBV7-7 CASSLAAGVQETQYF TGTGCCAGCAGCTTAGCAGCGGGGGTCCAAGAGACCCAGTACTTC
TRBJ2-7 12 . . TRBV29-1 CSVADPTYEQYF TGCAGCGTTGCAGATCCTACCTACGAGCAGTACTTC
TRBJ2-5 14 TRBD2 . TRBV5-4 CASSKRGEQETQYF TGTGCCAGCAGCAAACGGGGGGAACAAGAGACCCAGTACTTC
TRBJ2-6 18 TRBD2 . TRBV3-1/TRBV3-2 CASSLGLAGATGANVLTF TGTGCCAGCAGCCTCGGACTAGCGGGGGCCACTGGGGCCAACGTCCTGACTTTC
TRBJ2-5 14 TRBD2 . TRBV2 CASRFGGAGETQYF TGTGCCAGCAGGTTCGGGGGGGCTGGGGAGACCCAGTACTTC
TRBJ1-1 19 . . TRBV19 CASSPRFHTTIPMNTEAFF TGTGCCAGTAGTCCCCGTTTCCACACAACAATCCCAATGAACACTGAAGCTTTCTTT
TRBJ2-4 15 TRBD1 . TRBV5-4 CASSLGGTGVHIQYF TGTGCCAGCAGCTTGGGGGGGACAGGGGTGCACATTCAGTACTTC
TRBJ1-1 15 TRBD1 . TRBV16 CASSHGQGAGTEAFF TGTGCCAGCAGCCACGGACAGGGGGCGGGTACTGAAGCTTTCTTT
TRBJ2-3 15 TRBD2 . TRBV30 CAWSRASGSTDTQYF TGTGCCTGGAGTAGGGCTAGCGGTAGCACAGATACGCAGTATTTT
TRBJ1-2 12 . . TRBV3-1/TRBV3-2 CASSQETDGYTF TGTGCCAGCAGCCAAGAAACGGATGGCTACACCTTC
TRBJ1-1 14 . . TRBV6-5 CASTRDTIYTEAFF TGTGCCAGCACCAGGGACACCATTTACACTGAAGCTTTCTTT
TRBJ2-7 14 . once TRBV6-6 CASSPEARLNEQYF TGTGCCAGCAGCCCCGAGGCCCGCCTTAACGAGCAGTACTTC
TRBJ1-6 15 . . TRBV27 CASTRTGTPNSPLHF TGTGCCAGCACCCGAACCGGGACACCCAATTCACCCCTCCACTTT
TRBJ2-2 13 . . TRBV11-2 CASTSRYTGELFF TGTGCCAGCACCTCCAGATACACCGGGGAGCTGTTTTTT
TRBJ1-4 15 TRBD1 . TRBV30 CAWSSWTGPDEKLFF TGTGCCTGGAGTTCATGGACAGGGCCGGATGAAAAACTGTTTTTT
TRBJ2-6 18 TRBD2 . TRBV27 CASITGGQFLTGANVLTF TGTGCCAGCATTACGGGGGGGCAGTTTTTAACTGGGGCCAACGTCCTGACTTTC
TRBJ1-2 16 TRBD1 . TRBV10-3 CAISEFSKQGKYGYTF TGTGCCATCAGTGAGTTCTCGAAACAGGGGAAGTATGGCTACACCTTC
TRBJ1-1 19 . . TRBV18 CASSPSQSGVAAKDTEAFF TGTGCCAGCTCACCCTCCCAATCGGGGGTCGCGGCGAAGGACACTGAAGCTTTCTTT
TRBJ1-2 13 TRBD1 . TRBV6-6 CASSSDRGGGYTF TGTGCCAGCAGTTCCGACAGGGGCGGCGGCTACACCTTC
TRBJ2-7 12 . . TRBV7-9 CASSFQGHEQYF TGTGCCAGCAGCTTCCAGGGCCACGAGCAGTACTTC
TRBJ1-1 14 . once TRBV10-3 CAISGGGMNTEAFF TGTGCCATCAGTGGAGGGGGAATGAACACTGAAGCTTTCTTT
TRBJ2-7 13 TRBD1 . TRBV5-1 CASSLDRGLEQYF TGCGCCAGCAGCTTGGACAGGGGGCTTGAGCAGTACTTC
TRBJ2-5 15 TRBD2 . TRBV7-2 CASSLRLAGAETQYF TGTGCCAGCAGCTTAAGACTAGCGGGGGCAGAGACCCAGTACTTC
TRBJ1-5 17 TRBD1 . TRBV6-1 CASSDTWDRAINQPQHF TGTGCCAGCAGTGACACATGGGACAGGGCTATCAATCAGCCCCAGCATTTT
TRBJ2-3 17 TRBD2 once TRBV11-2 CASSLAPAGGHEDTQYF TGTGCCAGCAGCTTAGCCCCAGCGGGGGGGCATGAAGATACGCAGTATTTT
TRBJ2-1 16 . . TRBV24-1 CATSGSTGVLYNEQFF TGTGCCACCAGTGGGTCTACAGGAGTCCTTTACAATGAGCAGTTCTTC
TRBJ2-2 15 TRBD1 . TRBV5-4 CASSSGQGLAGELFF TGTGCCAGCAGCTCCGGACAGGGCTTAGCCGGGGAGCTGTTTTTT
TRBJ2-3 13 . . TRBV7-2 CASSLERRDTQYF TGTGCCAGCAGCTTGGAGAGGAGAGATACGCAGTATTTT
TRBJ1-2 13 TRBD1 . TRBV2 CASIPDRGYGYTF TGTGCCAGCATTCCCGACAGGGGCTATGGCTACACCTTC
TRBJ2-2 17 . few TRBV3-1/TRBV3-2 CASSQEPAELNTGELFF TGTGCCAGCAGCCAAGAGCCAGCGGAACTAAACACCGGGGAGCTGTTTTTT
TRBJ2-2 16 . . TRBV5-1 CASSLMTPTNTGELFF TGCGCCAGCAGCTTAATGACACCTACTAACACCGGGGAGCTGTTTTTT